This T cell receptor beta chain was identified during a study of blood T cell repertoires in COVID-19. Turning to the study itself: Spain, Italy and the United States supplied samples that represented acute and convalescent COVID-19. Sources were T cells, B-cell-depleted T cells, or PBMCs; the material itself was cDNA or gDNA.

Per the original methods: Reference gene primer amplification yielded estimated nucleated cell counts. Here immunoSEQ multiplex PCR was the method, and the copy in TCRdb shows in-frame clones only, minus some. V and J calls and clone size come straight from that table; D and trimming were deduced from the DNA. Among under 150,000 clones listed, roughly four fifths were seen once. This CDR3 contains 14 residues. The trim removed 7 bases at V and 2 bases at J, leaving 5 bases unmatched. CDR1 and CDR2 (germline): MDHEN, SYDVKM. The clonotype comes from a human donor in a cohort sampled during active COVID-19. The V call is TRBV28, the J call TRBJ2-3; 8 bases fit TRBD2. The specimen sequenced was peripheral blood. The CDR3 sequence: CASKGGGPTDTQYF. DNA for the CDR3: TGTGCCAGCAAAGGCGGGGGGCCCACAGATACGCAGTATTTT.